This T cell receptor (beta chain) was sequenced during a study of blood T cells in healthy people across ages. Across the study: Every two T cells gave about one barcoded beta molecule via template switching.

A second PCR of 7 to 11 cycles used a sample-barcoded 5' primer and a J-beta primer mix. Every cDNA was tagged by a template-switch adaptor with 12 random nucleotides. MiXCR, run by TCRdb on the 5' RACE reads, gives a single entry per CDR3 protein. The repertoire holds hundreds of thousands of distinct CDR3 sequences, with about 36% as singletons. The CDR3 spans 18 residues. The junction had 11 bases not matched to a gene; V was cut back by 2 bases and J by 3 bases. CDR1 MNHEY and CDR2 SVGAGI come from the germline V gene. This TCR was sampled from a man in his late teens or twenties in good health. The sequencing sample was made of blood. The chain is built from TRBV6-5 and TRBJ2-2, with 8 positions matching TRBD2. The chain's CDR3 is CASSYRPRRGAHTGELFF. CDR3 nucleotide sequence: TGTGCCAGCAGTTACCGCCCACGGCGGGGGGCCCACACCGGGGAGCTGTTTTTT.